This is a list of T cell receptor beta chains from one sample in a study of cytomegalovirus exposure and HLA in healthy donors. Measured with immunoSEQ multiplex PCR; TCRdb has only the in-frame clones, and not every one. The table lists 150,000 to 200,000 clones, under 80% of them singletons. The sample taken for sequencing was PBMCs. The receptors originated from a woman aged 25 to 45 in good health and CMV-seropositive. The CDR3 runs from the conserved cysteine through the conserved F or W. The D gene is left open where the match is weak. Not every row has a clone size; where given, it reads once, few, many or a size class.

TGTGCCAGCAGCTTTAAGGGGTCCCACCGGGAGCAGTACTTC	CASSFKGSHREQYF	TRBV7-9	-	-	TRBJ2-7
TGTGCCTGGAGCCTGAAGCGCTCTGGAAACACCATATATTTT	CAWSLKRSGNTIYF	TRBV30	-	-	TRBJ1-3
TGTGCCAGCTCACCACAAGGGACAGGGGGCGGAAGGGTCTACAATGAGCAGTTCTTC	CASSPQGTGGGRVYNEQFF	TRBV18	TRBD1	-	TRBJ2-1
TGTGCCAGCAGGACCAGGGACAGGGGGACAGATACGCAGTATTTT	CASRTRDRGTDTQYF	TRBV11-3	TRBD1	-	TRBJ2-3
TGTGCCACCAGCAGAGATCGAGGGCCGCGTCAGCCCCAGCATTTT	CATSRDRGPRQPQHF	TRBV15	-	-	TRBJ1-5
TGCGCCAGCAGCCTGCCGGGACAGGGAGGGCAAGAGACCCAGTACTTC	CASSLPGQGGQETQYF	TRBV5-1	TRBD1	-	TRBJ2-5
TGTGCCAGCACACTAGCACTCGGGGCCAACGGCCTGACTTTC	CASTLALGANGLTF	TRBV2	-	-	TRBJ2-6
TGTGCCAGCAGTGAAGGGGGTGGGACAGGGGATTCACCCCTCCACTTT	CASSEGGGTGDSPLHF	TRBV6-1	TRBD1	-	TRBJ1-6
TGTGCCAGCAGCTTAGCTCCCCTAGCGGGGGGCCTCTTCACAGATACGCAGTATTTT	CASSLAPLAGGLFTDTQYF	TRBV7-9	TRBD2	-	TRBJ2-3
TGTGCCAGCAGTGGAGGGTTAGCGGGTAGTTCAGATACGCAGTATTTT	CASSGGLAGSSDTQYF	TRBV2	TRBD2	-	TRBJ2-3
TGTGCCAGCAGTGAAAGGCTAGCGGGGGGGGGCGAGCAGTACTTC	CASSERLAGGGEQYF	TRBV2	TRBD2	few	TRBJ2-7
TGTGCCAGCAGTGGGGCGGGGGCCGTCCAAGAGACCCAGTACTTC	CASSGAGAVQETQYF	TRBV2	-	once	TRBJ2-5
TGTGCCAGCGGGTGGGGGGGAACCGGGGAGCTGTTTTTT	CASGWGGTGELFF	TRBV28	TRBD2	-	TRBJ2-2
TGCAGCGTTGAAGCCGACAGGGGAGGTGGCTACACCTTC	CSVEADRGGGYTF	TRBV29-1	TRBD1	-	TRBJ1-2
TGTGCCAGCAGCAGCGGACAGGTCATCCAAGAGACCCAGTACTTC	CASSSGQVIQETQYF	TRBV11-2	TRBD1	-	TRBJ2-5
TGTGCCAGCAGTCCTCCGGGGAACACCGGGGAGCTGTTTTTT	CASSPPGNTGELFF	TRBV28	-	-	TRBJ2-2
TGTGCCAGCAGCTTAGGCGGGGGGGACACCGGGGAGCTGTTTTTT	CASSLGGGDTGELFF	TRBV7-3	TRBD2	-	TRBJ2-2
TGCGCCAGCGGCCCCGGGGGGGCGAGCACCGGGGAGCTGTTTTTT	CASGPGGASTGELFF	TRBV10-1	TRBD2	-	TRBJ2-2
TGTGCCAGCAGCTTTGCAGGGATAACGACAGATACGCAGTATTTT	CASSFAGITTDTQYF	TRBV7-2	-	once	TRBJ2-3
TGTGCCAGCGGTCTCATTAATGGGCCTGAAGCTTTCTTT	CASGLINGPEAFF	TRBV28	-	-	TRBJ1-1
TGTGCCAGCAGTGATCAGGGGAAGGTTGAAAAACTGTTTTTT	CASSDQGKVEKLFF	TRBV2	-	-	TRBJ1-4
TGTGCCAGCAGCCCCATCCCGGGGAGCGGGGGACCCCGGGGAGAGCAGTACTTC	CASSPIPGSGGPRGEQYF	TRBV7-9	TRBD2	-	TRBJ2-7
TGCGCCAGCAGCTTTGGGCCCTCGGGGTTGCAAGAGACCCAGTACTTC	CASSFGPSGLQETQYF	TRBV5-1	-	few	TRBJ2-5
TGTGCCAGCAGCGTAGGAGGGTCTTCTGGGGAAAAACTGTTTTTT	CASSVGGSSGEKLFF	TRBV9	-	-	TRBJ1-4
TGTGCCAGCAGCCGTACCGGGACTAGTTTTTACGAGCAGTACTTC	CASSRTGTSFYEQYF	TRBV5-4	TRBD2	few	TRBJ2-7
TGTGCCTGGGGGACAGGGCGAATGTCGCCCCAGCATTTT	CAWGTGRMSPQHF	TRBV30	TRBD1	-	TRBJ1-5
TGCGCCAGCAGCCAACTAGCGGAAAAAAACTACGAGCAGTACTTC	CASSQLAEKNYEQYF	TRBV4-1	TRBD2	-	TRBJ2-7